This TCR beta chain was documented in a study of T-cell reconstitution after alpha-beta-depleted transplantation in children. Preparation of the TCRbeta library was carried out with unique molecular identifiers. TCRdb recomputed calls from the PCR reads with MiXCR, one row per CDR3 protein. The sample comprises over 200,000 distinct CDR3 sequences, 11% of which are singletons, and approximately 28% rests with the top ten. This clonotype was counted at least ten times. Antigen: not known. Overall study findings and caveats: Newly produced T cells mostly provided counts and TCRbeta diversity after one year, as hyperexpanded clones declined.

This clonotype was sampled from a child under two years old with acute myeloid leukemia, due to receive a stem cell transplant. The source material was PBMCs, sampled before TCRalphabeta/CD19-depleted stem cell transplant.

CDR3 in amino acids: CASSLGTGGVYGYTF. As DNA, the CDR3 is TGTGCCAGCAGTTTAGGGACAGGGGGCGTCTATGGCTACACCTTC. The V gene is TRBV12-3 or TRBV12-4, the J gene TRBJ1-2; 11 nucleotides line up with TRBD1. The CDR3 is 15 residues long. Trimming took 1 base from V and 4 from J; bases not matched to a gene: 2.